Below are 29 T cell receptor beta chains sequenced from a single sample in a study of blood T cell repertoires in COVID-19. Clones were sequenced by immunoSEQ multiplex PCR, and TCRdb holds only the in-frame ones, with some missing. The sample records about 95,000 clones, approximately 80% being singletons. Source material: peripheral blood. Receptors were obtained from a human donor in a cohort sampled during active COVID-19.

The V gene is TRBV4-1, the J gene TRBJ2-7; 7 bases are shared with TRBD1. The V gene's germline CDR1 is MGHRA and CDR2 YSYEKL. With 1 base clipped from V and 4 bases from J, the junction kept 4 bases outside the gene matches. The CDR3 totals 14 residues. This chain's CDR3 is CASSQGRGQYEQYF. Here the CDR3 DNA reads TGCGCCAGCAGCCAAGGCCGGGGACAGTACGAGCAGTACTTC.

V is TRBV19 and J is TRBJ1-5; TRBD1 matches at 7 bases. This CDR3 region has 14 residues. Germline values: CDR1 LNHDA, CDR2 SQIVND (reference sequence). Trimming took 3 bases from V and 2 from J; bases not matched to a gene: 1. The CDR3 reads CASSIGTGNQPQHF. The CDR3 DNA is TGTGCCAGTAGTATCGGGACAGGCAATCAGCCCCAGCATTTT.

This clone came up once. The J gene is TRBJ1-3, the V gene TRBV25-1; a weak D match, TRBD1 (6 bases). The CDR3 is 14 residues long. With 4 bases removed from V and 2 bases from J, the gap between germline ends came to 9 bases. The germline CDR1 and CDR2 sequences are MGHDK and SYGVNS. CDR3 sequence reads: CASSVGGAGNTIYF. CDR3 nucleotide sequence: TGTGCCAGCAGTGTAGGGGGGGCTGGAAACACCATATATTTT.

The chain carries TRBV5-1 and TRBJ2-1; 7 bases are a match to TRBD2. The V gene's germline CDR1 is SGHRS and CDR2 YFSETQ. The CDR3 runs to 13 residues. Trimming cost V 5 bases and J 3 bases; bases outside gene matches: 2. Here the CDR3 reads CASRRTSYNEQFF. CDR3 in DNA: TGCGCCAGCAGACGGACTAGCTACAATGAGCAGTTCTTC.

This clone was detected a few times. V usage is TRBV11-2 and J usage is TRBJ2-7; 10 nucleotides line up with TRBD2. With V trimmed by 5 bases and J by 1 base, 11 bases remained unmatched. CDR3 length equals 17 residues. Germline loops: CDR1 SGHAT, CDR2 FQNNGV. DNA for the CDR3: TGTGCCAGCAGCCACGAGAGTCCGGGACTAGCGTCCTACGAGCAGTACTTC. Translation gives CASSHESPGLASYEQYF.

This clone rates as medium-sized (0.01 to 0.1%). This chain links TRBV5-4 with TRBJ2-1; 10 bases are a match to TRBD2. Germline lookup yields CDR1 SGHNT and CDR2 YYREEE (reference sequence). This CDR3 comprises 16 residues. With 1 base clipped from V and 7 bases from J, the junction kept 8 bases outside the gene matches. CDR3 sequence: CASSLQLAGELNEQFF. CDR3 DNA: TGTGCCAGCAGCTTGCAGCTAGCGGGGGAGTTAAATGAGCAGTTCTTC.

This chain links TRBV5-4 with TRBJ1-1; 7 nucleotides match TRBD1. Trimming cost V 4 bases and J 0 bases; bases outside gene matches: 6. This CDR3 contains 15 residues. CDR1 SGHNT and CDR2 YYREEE come from the germline V gene (reference sequence). CDR3 residues: CASSLKTGMNTEAFF. CDR3 coding DNA: TGTGCCAGCAGCCTAAAGACAGGGATGAACACTGAAGCTTTCTTT.

The gene calls are TRBV28 and TRBJ1-2; 9 bases line up with TRBD1. Germline lookup yields CDR1 MDHEN and CDR2 SYDVKM. The trim removed 3 bases at V and 4 bases at J, leaving 3 bases unmatched. This CDR3 spans 14 amino acids. CDR3 nucleotide sequence: TGTGCCAGCAGTTTGGGACAGGGCAGCTATGGCTACACCTTC. Translation: CASSLGQGSYGYTF.

The chain carries TRBV15 and TRBJ2-3; D remains ambiguous. The CDR3 is made up of 14 amino acids. Germline values: CDR1 LNHNV, CDR2 YYDKDF (reference sequence). Trimming shortened V by 11 bases and J by 0 bases, and 15 bases separated the two germline ends. CDR3 bases: TGTGCCTCCAAAGGCGGTTTTAGCACAGATACGCAGTATTTT. Protein product: CASKGGFSTDTQYF.

In its sample, this clone was seen once. The chain carries TRBV6-5 and TRBJ2-3; D perhaps matches TRBD1 (5 bases). The CDR3 is made up of 15 amino acids. Per the germline V gene, CDR1 is MNHEY and CDR2 is SVGAGI. V shed 2 bases and J shed 3 bases, with 12 bases lying between them. CDR3 loop: CASSYDQGLTDTQYF. CDR3 in DNA: TGTGCCAGCAGTTACGACCAGGGATTGACAGATACGCAGTATTTT.

The chain links TRBV24-1 to TRBJ2-2; 9 nucleotides match TRBD2. The CDR3 is 19 amino acids. The germline CDR1 and CDR2 sequences are KGHDR and SFDVKD. V shed 0 bases and J 1 base; nucleotides not matched to a gene: 8. This CDR3 reads CATSDLDQTSGMNTGELFF. CDR3 DNA sequence: TGTGCCACCAGTGATTTGGATCAGACTAGCGGAATGAACACCGGGGAGCTGTTTTTT.

The chain couples TRBV9 to TRBJ2-5; D may be TRBD2 (6 bases). Germline CDR1 and CDR2: SGDLS and YYNGEE. The CDR3 consists of 15 residues. Trimming cost V 4 bases and J 4 bases, with 17 bases left between them. The CDR3 DNA sequence: TGTGCCAGCAGCCCTCAGTCAGGGCGGGGAGAGACCCAGTACTTC. Amino acid sequence: CASSPQSGRGETQYF.

This chain connects TRBV11-3 to TRBJ2-7; 9 nucleotides align to TRBD2. V shed 4 bases and J 2 bases; nucleotides not matched to a gene: 3. Germline CDR1 is SGHNT and CDR2 is YENEEA. The CDR3 runs 14 residues. CDR3 sequence reads: CASSSSGGPYEQYF. The CDR3 nucleotides read TGTGCCAGCAGCTCCAGCGGGGGGCCCTACGAGCAGTACTTC.

The chain uses TRBV7-8 and TRBJ1-2; D possibly corresponds to TRBD1 (6 bases). Per germline, CDR1 SGHVS and CDR2 FQNEAQ. The CDR3 is made up of 14 amino acids. Trimming removed 5 bases at V and 3 bases at J, with 13 bases between. Here the CDR3 DNA reads TGTGCCAGCAGCCGTACAGGGTCGGACTATGGCTACACCTTC. This sequence encodes CASSRTGSDYGYTF.

This sequence joins TRBV6-1 and TRBJ1-6; D not certain. The germline V and J ends were trimmed by 2 bases and 6 bases, with 14 bases remaining between them. There are 16 residues in the CDR3. The germline V gene encodes CDR1 MNHNS and CDR2 SASEGT. The CDR3 sequence is CASSESWRQVNSPLHF. DNA for the CDR3: TGTGCCAGCAGTGAAAGTTGGAGGCAAGTTAATTCACCCCTCCACTTT.

The chain carries TRBV5-4 and TRBJ2-1; maybe TRBD2 (6 bases). The CDR3 runs to 17 residues. V dropped 0 bases and J dropped 6 bases, with 19 bases sitting between them. Per germline, CDR1 SGHNT and CDR2 YYREEE (reference sequence). The CDR3 region has the DNA TGTGCCAGCAGCTTGGACGAACCGACAATTAGCGGCAATGAGCAGTTCTTC. Translation: CASSLDEPTISGNEQFF. Supplemented by reference TRBV5-4 and TRBJ2-1, the full variable domain reads ETGVTQSPTHLIKTRGQQVTLRCSSQSGHNTVSWYQQALGQGPQFIFQYYREEENGRGNFPPRFSGLQFPNYSSELNVNALELDDSALYLCASSLDEPTISGNEQFFGPGTRLTVL.

The V and J genes are TRBV9 and TRBJ2-7, with D possibly TRBD2 on 6 matching bases. Germline lookup yields CDR1 SGDLS and CDR2 YYNGEE. This CDR3 is built from 15 residues. V gave up 0 bases and J gave up 3 bases, with 13 bases separating them. The CDR3 coding sequence is TGTGCCAGCAGCGTAGGGGGGGACTTGCTCTACGAGCAGTACTTC. Translation: CASSVGGDLLYEQYF. Drawing the rest from reference TRBV9 and TRBJ2-7, the complete variable domain is DSGVTQTPKHLITATGQRVTLRCSPRSGDLSVYWYQQSLDQGLQFLIQYYNGEERAKGNILERFSAQQFPDLHSELNLSSLELGDSALYFCASSVGGDLLYEQYFGPGTRLTVT.

The CDR3 region has the DNA TGTGCCAGCAGTGAAGCGCCGACAGGGGCGATCTACGAGCAGTACTTC. Its translation is CASSEAPTGAIYEQYF. This chain joins TRBV6-1 and TRBJ2-7, with 8 bases matching TRBD1. The V gene's germline CDR1 is MNHNS and CDR2 SASEGT. The CDR3 consists of 16 residues. V shed 0 bases and J 3 bases; nucleotides not matched to a gene: 7.

This chain connects TRBV6-5 to TRBJ1-4; 7 bases are a match to TRBD1. Germline-derived CDR1 and CDR2 are MNHEY and SVGAGI. This CDR3 is 15 amino acids long. The V segment lost 10 bases and the J segment 6 bases; nucleotides outside the gene matches: 14. CDR3 nucleotides: TGTGCCACCGCTGGGACAGAAGTCAAACATGAAAAACTGTTTTTT. It encodes CATAGTEVKHEKLFF.

CDR3 region: CASSSPEGGRLLSYNEQFF. Written as DNA, the CDR3 is TGTGCCAGTAGTTCCCCTGAGGGCGGGAGGCTCCTATCCTACAATGAGCAGTTCTTC. This chain links TRBV19 with TRBJ2-1; 8 nucleotides match TRBD2. Per germline, CDR1 LNHDA and CDR2 SQIVND (reference sequence). The V and J ends lost 5 bases and 1 base, in that order; junction bases with no gene match: 16. CDR3 length: 19 amino acids.

CDR3 loop: CASSTLLAGGLNEQFF. CDR3 in DNA: TGTGCCAGTAGTACCCTACTAGCGGGGGGGCTTAATGAGCAGTTCTTC. The chain carries TRBV19 and TRBJ2-1; 13 bases are a match to TRBD2. The CDR3 is made up of 16 amino acids. Trimming at V came to 4 bases and at J to 7 bases, leaving 7 bases not matched to a gene. Germline V lookup: CDR1 LNHDA, CDR2 SQIVND (reference sequence).

This clone occurred a few times. The chain uses TRBV28 and TRBJ2-7; D is possibly TRBD1 (6 bases). V lost 4 bases and J 1 base, leaving 14 bases between the germline ends. The CDR3 runs 15 residues. Looked up from germline, CDR1 is MDHEN and CDR2 is SYDVKM. The CDR3 loop is CASSSPRGLSYEQYF. DNA of the CDR3: TGTGCCAGCAGTTCCCCCAGGGGCCTTTCCTACGAGCAGTACTTC.

The rearrangement joins TRBV5-5 to TRBJ1-5, with TRBD1 as a possible D gene (6 bases). The CDR3 has 16 residues. Germline CDR1 reads SGHKS; CDR2 reads YYEKEE (reference sequence). V lost 1 base, J lost 4 bases, and 15 bases lay in between. CDR3 sequence reads: CASSLFGTRGNQPQHF. CDR3 DNA: TGTGCCAGCAGCTTGTTCGGGACAAGGGGTAATCAGCCCCAGCATTTT.

V usage is TRBV7-2 and J usage is TRBJ2-5, with 15 bases lining up with TRBD2. Trimming cost V 5 bases and J 4 bases; bases outside gene matches: 5. Germline assignment: CDR1 SGHTA and CDR2 FQGNSA. CDR3 length: 16 residues. CDR3: CASSGLAGGFIETQYF. The CDR3 coding sequence is TGTGCCAGCAGCGGACTAGCGGGGGGGTTCATAGAGACCCAGTACTTC.

The chain is built from TRBV4-3 and TRBJ2-1, with 8 positions matching TRBD2. From germline, CDR1 is LGHNA and CDR2 YSLEER. The CDR3 runs 20 residues. V dropped 1 base and J dropped 6; count of bases not matched to a gene: 20. This CDR3 is CASSQGNGGANSLTGNEQFF. CDR3 in DNA: TGCGCCAGCAGCCAAGGAAACGGGGGGGCCAATTCTTTGACTGGCAATGAGCAGTTCTTC.

This clone was detected only once. The chain couples TRBV21-1 to TRBJ1-1. TRBV21-1 is flagged as a pseudogene. This CDR3 is 16 amino acids long. CDR3 protein: CASRPKALAGDTEAFF. CDR3 DNA sequence: TGTGCCAGCAGGCCCAAAGCTCTGGCGGGGGACACTGAAGCTTTCTTT.

The chain couples TRBV27 to TRBJ2-7; D gene ambiguous. Trimming left V 5 bases short and J 0 bases short, with 8 bases between. Germline CDR1 and CDR2: MNHEY and SMNVEV (reference sequence). This CDR3 is built from 13 residues. CDR3 in amino acids: CASSPLSSYEQYF. DNA for the CDR3: TGTGCCAGCAGTCCTCTAAGCTCCTACGAGCAGTACTTC.

This rearrangement joins TRBV6-5 to TRBJ2-3; 10 nucleotides match TRBD2. Germline CDR1 is MNHEY and CDR2 is SVGAGI. This CDR3 contains 15 residues. V shed 6 bases and J 1 base; nucleotides not matched to a gene: 4. The CDR3 protein is CASRFTSGGTDTQYF. The CDR3 DNA reads as TGTGCCAGCAGGTTCACTAGCGGGGGCACAGATACGCAGTATTTT.

The chain links TRBV7-8 to TRBJ2-1; 10 nucleotides agree with TRBD1. The V segment lost 5 bases and the J segment 8 bases; nucleotides outside the gene matches: 12. Germline lookup yields CDR1 SGHVS and CDR2 FQNEAQ. The CDR3 covers 16 residues. CDR3 loop: CASSRAPGQGRYEQFF. The CDR3, as DNA: TGTGCCAGCAGCCGCGCTCCGGGACAGGGGAGGTATGAGCAGTTCTTC.